The sequence of this TCR beta chain was determined in a study of cytomegalovirus exposure and HLA in healthy donors. The PCR used 60 Vbeta and 13 Jbeta primers. The data were produced by immunoSEQ multiplex PCR, yet TCRdb's version contains in-frame clones alone and is incomplete. The sample lists 90,000 or so clones; 75% to 85% were seen once. The CDR3 totals 15 residues. The germline gives CDR1 SQVTM, CDR2 ANQGSEA. V lost 5 bases to trimming and J lost 5 bases; unmatched junction nucleotides: 8. The sequencing input was PBMCs. The chain combines TRBV29-1 with TRBJ2-1; 11 bases align to TRBD1. The receptor comes from a man younger than 45 in good health and CMV-seropositive. CDR3 amino acids: CSVSVPGQGDNEQFF. The CDR3 DNA is TGCAGCGTTAGCGTACCGGGACAGGGGGACAATGAGCAGTTCTTC.